This T cell receptor beta chain was sequenced during a study of blood T cell repertoires in COVID-19. Study information: Sites in the United States, Italy and Spain provided acute and convalescent COVID-19 samples. In each case, the material was cDNA or gDNA derived from T cells, B-cell-depleted T cells, or PBMCs.

J gave up 1 base and V 3 bases, and 12 bases lay outside the gene matches. Germline assignment: CDR1 LNHNV and CDR2 YYDKDF (reference sequence). CDR3 length: 17 residues. Original methodology: Amplification of reference gene primers provided the estimated nucleated cell counts. Produced via immunoSEQ multiplex PCR; TCRdb's table is partial and in-frame only. V, J and clone size derive from that table, while D and trimming were established from the DNA sequence. The data show over 85,000 clones, around 84% seen once. Sequenced sample: peripheral blood. The V call is TRBV15, the J call TRBJ2-7; 7 positions match TRBD1. The clonotype was recovered from a man at least 80 years old with acute or convalescent COVID-19. The CDR3 region is CATSSYFSGQASYEQYF. The CDR3 DNA sequence: TGTGCCACCAGCAGTTATTTTAGTGGACAGGCGTCCTACGAGCAGTACTTC.